Listed below are T cell receptor beta chains from one sample, sequenced in a study of OX40 agonist ivuxolimab in advanced cancers. The method was immunoSEQ multiplex PCR; TCRdb's version includes in-frame clones alone and lacks a portion of them. Of about 58,000 clones in the sample, about 81% are singletons; the top ten hold 0.7% to 0.8%. The sequences come from CD4+ or CD8+ T cells sorted from blood, collected in a trial of the OX40 agonist ivuxolimab. The receptors stem from an adult with an advanced solid tumor such as melanoma, head and neck, liver or kidney cancer. Both conserved end residues are part of each CDR3. The D gene is left open where the match is weak. Size is stated for part of the rows, as once, few or many counts, or as a class when the clone is expanded.

J gene	clone size	D gene	V gene	CDR3 DNA	CDR3 protein
TRBJ2-2	few	.	TRBV2	TGTGCCAGCAGGAGGGCGGTGAACACCGGGGAGCTGTTTTTT	CASRRAVNTGELFF
TRBJ2-2	once	.	TRBV5-1	TGCGCCAGCAGCTCCCTTGGGTGGGCCCGGGACACCGGGGAGCTGTTTTTT	CASSSLGWARDTGELFF
TRBJ2-2	.	TRBD2	TRBV7-8	TGTGCCAGCAGCTTAGGAGCGGGGGGGAACACCGGGGAGCTGTTTTTT	CASSLGAGGNTGELFF
TRBJ1-3	.	.	TRBV18	TGTGCCAGCTCACCACTTCCCCCCTGGGGTGGAAACACCATATATTTT	CASSPLPPWGGNTIYF
TRBJ1-4	.	.	TRBV5-5	TGTGCCAGCAGCTTGCCCCCGAGTTCCAGTGCAACTAATGAAAAACTGTTTTTT	CASSLPPSSSATNEKLFF
TRBJ2-6	few	.	TRBV7-6	TGTGCGAGCCGGGGCTCTGGGGCCAACGTCCTGACTTTC	CASRGSGANVLTF
TRBJ2-1	.	TRBD1	TRBV19	TGTGCCAGTAACAACCCACAGGGGGCCTCCTACAATGAGCAGTTCTTC	CASNNPQGASYNEQFF
TRBJ2-5	few	.	TRBV2	TGTGCCAGCAGTGAAGCGCTTCTCGGTTTCTCCCGGGAGACCCAGTACTTC	CASSEALLGFSRETQYF
TRBJ1-5	few	TRBD1	TRBV5-1	TGCGCCAGCAGCTGGAGCGGACAGGGCGGCCAGCCCCAGCATTTT	CASSWSGQGGQPQHF
TRBJ1-4	.	.	TRBV12-5	TGTGCTAGTGGTTTGGAGGAAAAACTGTTTTTT	CASGLEEKLFF
TRBJ1-6	.	.	TRBV9	TGTGCCAGCAGCGTAGAGCCGGGAAGGGGGGCTTATAATTCACCCCTCCACTTT	CASSVEPGRGAYNSPLHF
TRBJ1-3	once	.	TRBV7-6	TGTGCCAGCAGCTTATTTTCCTTGAGCTCTGGAAACACCATATATTTT	CASSLFSLSSGNTIYF
TRBJ2-1	.	.	TRBV6-6	TGTGCCAGCAGGCAATCGGACCTCCTCAATGAGCAGTTCTTC	CASRQSDLLNEQFF